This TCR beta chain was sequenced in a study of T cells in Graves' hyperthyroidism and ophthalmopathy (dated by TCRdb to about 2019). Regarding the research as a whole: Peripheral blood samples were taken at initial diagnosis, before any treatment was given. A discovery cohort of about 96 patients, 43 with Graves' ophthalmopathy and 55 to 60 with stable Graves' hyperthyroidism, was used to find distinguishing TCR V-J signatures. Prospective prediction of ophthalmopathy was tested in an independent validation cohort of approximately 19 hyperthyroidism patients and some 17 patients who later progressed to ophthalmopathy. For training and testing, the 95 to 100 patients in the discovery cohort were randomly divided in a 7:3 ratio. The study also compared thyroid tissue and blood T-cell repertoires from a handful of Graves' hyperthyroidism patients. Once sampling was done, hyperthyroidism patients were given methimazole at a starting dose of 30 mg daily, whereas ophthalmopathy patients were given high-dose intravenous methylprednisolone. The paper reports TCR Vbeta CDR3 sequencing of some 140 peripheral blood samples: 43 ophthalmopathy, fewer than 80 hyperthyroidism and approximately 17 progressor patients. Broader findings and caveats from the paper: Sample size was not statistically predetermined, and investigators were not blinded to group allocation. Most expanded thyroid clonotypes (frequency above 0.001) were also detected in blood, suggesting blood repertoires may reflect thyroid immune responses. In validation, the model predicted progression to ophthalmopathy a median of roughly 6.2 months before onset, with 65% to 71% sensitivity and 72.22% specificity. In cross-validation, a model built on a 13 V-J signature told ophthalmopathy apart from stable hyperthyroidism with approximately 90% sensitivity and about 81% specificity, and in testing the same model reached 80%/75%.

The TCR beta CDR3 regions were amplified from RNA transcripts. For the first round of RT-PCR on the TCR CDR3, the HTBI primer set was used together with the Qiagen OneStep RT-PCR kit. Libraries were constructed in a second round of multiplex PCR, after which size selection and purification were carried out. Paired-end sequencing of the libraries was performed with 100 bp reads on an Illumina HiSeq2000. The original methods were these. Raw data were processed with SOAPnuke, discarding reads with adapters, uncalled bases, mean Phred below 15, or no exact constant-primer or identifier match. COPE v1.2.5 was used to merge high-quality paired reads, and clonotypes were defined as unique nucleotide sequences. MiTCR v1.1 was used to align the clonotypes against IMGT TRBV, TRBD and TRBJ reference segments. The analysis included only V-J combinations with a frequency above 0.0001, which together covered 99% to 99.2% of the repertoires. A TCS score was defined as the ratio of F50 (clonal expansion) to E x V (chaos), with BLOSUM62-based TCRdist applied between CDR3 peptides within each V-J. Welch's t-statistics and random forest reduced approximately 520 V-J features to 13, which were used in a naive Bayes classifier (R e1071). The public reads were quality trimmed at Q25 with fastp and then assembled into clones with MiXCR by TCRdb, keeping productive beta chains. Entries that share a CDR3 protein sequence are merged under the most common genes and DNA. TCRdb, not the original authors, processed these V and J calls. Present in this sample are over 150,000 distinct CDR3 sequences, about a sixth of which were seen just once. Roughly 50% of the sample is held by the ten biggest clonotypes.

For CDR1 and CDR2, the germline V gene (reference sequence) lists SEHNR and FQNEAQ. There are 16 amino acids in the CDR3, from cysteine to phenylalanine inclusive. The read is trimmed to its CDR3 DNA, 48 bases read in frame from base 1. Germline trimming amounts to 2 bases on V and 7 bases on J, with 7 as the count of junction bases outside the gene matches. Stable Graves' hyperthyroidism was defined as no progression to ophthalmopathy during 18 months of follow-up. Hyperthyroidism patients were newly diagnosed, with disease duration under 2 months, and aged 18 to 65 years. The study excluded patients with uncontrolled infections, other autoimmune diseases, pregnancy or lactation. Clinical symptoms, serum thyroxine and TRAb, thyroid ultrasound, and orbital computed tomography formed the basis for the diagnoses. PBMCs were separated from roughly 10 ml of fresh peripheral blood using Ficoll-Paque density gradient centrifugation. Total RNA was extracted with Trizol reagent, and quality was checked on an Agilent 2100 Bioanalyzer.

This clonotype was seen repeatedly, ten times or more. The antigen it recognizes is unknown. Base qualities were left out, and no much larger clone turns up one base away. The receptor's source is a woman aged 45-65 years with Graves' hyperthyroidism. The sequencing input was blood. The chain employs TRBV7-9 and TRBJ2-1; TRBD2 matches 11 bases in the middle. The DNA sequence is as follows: TGTGCCAGCAGCTTAATGGGACTAGCGGAAAAAAATGAGCAGTTCTTC. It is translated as CASSLMGLAEKNEQFF.